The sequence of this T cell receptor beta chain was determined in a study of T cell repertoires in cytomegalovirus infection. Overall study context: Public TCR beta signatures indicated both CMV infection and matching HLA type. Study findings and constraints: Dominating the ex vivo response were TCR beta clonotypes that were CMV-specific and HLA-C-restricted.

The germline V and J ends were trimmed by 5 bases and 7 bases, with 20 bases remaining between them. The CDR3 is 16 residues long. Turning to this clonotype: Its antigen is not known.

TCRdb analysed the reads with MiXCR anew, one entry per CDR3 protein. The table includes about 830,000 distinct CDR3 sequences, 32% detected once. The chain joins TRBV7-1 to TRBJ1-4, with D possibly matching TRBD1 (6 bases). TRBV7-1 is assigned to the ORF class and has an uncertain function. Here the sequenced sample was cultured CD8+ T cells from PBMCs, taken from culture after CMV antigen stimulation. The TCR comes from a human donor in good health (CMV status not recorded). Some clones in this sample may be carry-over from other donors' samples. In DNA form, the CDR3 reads TGTGCCAGCAGCCCACCCGGGGGCAGTTTCGTTGAAAAACTGTTTTTT. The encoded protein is CASSPPGGSFVEKLFF.